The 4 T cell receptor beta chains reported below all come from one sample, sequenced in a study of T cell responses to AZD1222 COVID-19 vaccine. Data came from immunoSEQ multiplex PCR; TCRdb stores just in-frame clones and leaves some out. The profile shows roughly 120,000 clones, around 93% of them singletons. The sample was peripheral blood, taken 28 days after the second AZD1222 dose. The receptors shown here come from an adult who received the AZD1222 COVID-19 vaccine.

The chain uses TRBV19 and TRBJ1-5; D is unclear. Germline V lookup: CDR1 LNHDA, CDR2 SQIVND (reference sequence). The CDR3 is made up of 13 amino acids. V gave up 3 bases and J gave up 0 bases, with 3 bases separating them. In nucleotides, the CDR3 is TGTGCCAGTAGTATGGATAGCAATCAGCCCCAGCATTTT. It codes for CASSMDSNQPQHF. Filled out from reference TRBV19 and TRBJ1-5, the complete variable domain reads DGGITQSPKYLFRKEGQNVTLSCEQNLNHDAMYWYRQDPGQGLRLIYYSQIVNDFQKGDIAEGYSVSREKKESFPLTVTSAQKNPTAFYLCASSMDSNQPQHFGDGTRLSIL.

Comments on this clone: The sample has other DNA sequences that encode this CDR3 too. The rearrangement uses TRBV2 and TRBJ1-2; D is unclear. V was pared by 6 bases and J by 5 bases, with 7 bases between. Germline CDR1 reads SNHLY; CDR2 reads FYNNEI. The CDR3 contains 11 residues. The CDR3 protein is CASSAEYGYTF. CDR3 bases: TGTGCCAGCAGCGCCGAGTATGGCTACACCTTC.

For the CDR3, the DNA is TGTGCCAGCAGTTACTCGTCAGGCTACACCGGGGAGCTGTTTTTT. Residues: CASSYSSGYTGELFF. This chain joins TRBV6-5 and TRBJ2-2; D remains unclear. The CDR3 totals 15 residues. Germline lookup yields CDR1 MNHEY and CDR2 SVGAGI. Trimming stripped 0 bases from V and 3 bases from J, with 8 bases between.

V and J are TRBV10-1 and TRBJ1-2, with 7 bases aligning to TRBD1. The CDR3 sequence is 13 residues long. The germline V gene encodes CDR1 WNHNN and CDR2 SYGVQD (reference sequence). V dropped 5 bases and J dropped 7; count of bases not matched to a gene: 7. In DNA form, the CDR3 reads TGCGCCAGCAGTCTCGACAGGGTCGGTGGCTACACCTTC. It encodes CASSLDRVGGYTF.